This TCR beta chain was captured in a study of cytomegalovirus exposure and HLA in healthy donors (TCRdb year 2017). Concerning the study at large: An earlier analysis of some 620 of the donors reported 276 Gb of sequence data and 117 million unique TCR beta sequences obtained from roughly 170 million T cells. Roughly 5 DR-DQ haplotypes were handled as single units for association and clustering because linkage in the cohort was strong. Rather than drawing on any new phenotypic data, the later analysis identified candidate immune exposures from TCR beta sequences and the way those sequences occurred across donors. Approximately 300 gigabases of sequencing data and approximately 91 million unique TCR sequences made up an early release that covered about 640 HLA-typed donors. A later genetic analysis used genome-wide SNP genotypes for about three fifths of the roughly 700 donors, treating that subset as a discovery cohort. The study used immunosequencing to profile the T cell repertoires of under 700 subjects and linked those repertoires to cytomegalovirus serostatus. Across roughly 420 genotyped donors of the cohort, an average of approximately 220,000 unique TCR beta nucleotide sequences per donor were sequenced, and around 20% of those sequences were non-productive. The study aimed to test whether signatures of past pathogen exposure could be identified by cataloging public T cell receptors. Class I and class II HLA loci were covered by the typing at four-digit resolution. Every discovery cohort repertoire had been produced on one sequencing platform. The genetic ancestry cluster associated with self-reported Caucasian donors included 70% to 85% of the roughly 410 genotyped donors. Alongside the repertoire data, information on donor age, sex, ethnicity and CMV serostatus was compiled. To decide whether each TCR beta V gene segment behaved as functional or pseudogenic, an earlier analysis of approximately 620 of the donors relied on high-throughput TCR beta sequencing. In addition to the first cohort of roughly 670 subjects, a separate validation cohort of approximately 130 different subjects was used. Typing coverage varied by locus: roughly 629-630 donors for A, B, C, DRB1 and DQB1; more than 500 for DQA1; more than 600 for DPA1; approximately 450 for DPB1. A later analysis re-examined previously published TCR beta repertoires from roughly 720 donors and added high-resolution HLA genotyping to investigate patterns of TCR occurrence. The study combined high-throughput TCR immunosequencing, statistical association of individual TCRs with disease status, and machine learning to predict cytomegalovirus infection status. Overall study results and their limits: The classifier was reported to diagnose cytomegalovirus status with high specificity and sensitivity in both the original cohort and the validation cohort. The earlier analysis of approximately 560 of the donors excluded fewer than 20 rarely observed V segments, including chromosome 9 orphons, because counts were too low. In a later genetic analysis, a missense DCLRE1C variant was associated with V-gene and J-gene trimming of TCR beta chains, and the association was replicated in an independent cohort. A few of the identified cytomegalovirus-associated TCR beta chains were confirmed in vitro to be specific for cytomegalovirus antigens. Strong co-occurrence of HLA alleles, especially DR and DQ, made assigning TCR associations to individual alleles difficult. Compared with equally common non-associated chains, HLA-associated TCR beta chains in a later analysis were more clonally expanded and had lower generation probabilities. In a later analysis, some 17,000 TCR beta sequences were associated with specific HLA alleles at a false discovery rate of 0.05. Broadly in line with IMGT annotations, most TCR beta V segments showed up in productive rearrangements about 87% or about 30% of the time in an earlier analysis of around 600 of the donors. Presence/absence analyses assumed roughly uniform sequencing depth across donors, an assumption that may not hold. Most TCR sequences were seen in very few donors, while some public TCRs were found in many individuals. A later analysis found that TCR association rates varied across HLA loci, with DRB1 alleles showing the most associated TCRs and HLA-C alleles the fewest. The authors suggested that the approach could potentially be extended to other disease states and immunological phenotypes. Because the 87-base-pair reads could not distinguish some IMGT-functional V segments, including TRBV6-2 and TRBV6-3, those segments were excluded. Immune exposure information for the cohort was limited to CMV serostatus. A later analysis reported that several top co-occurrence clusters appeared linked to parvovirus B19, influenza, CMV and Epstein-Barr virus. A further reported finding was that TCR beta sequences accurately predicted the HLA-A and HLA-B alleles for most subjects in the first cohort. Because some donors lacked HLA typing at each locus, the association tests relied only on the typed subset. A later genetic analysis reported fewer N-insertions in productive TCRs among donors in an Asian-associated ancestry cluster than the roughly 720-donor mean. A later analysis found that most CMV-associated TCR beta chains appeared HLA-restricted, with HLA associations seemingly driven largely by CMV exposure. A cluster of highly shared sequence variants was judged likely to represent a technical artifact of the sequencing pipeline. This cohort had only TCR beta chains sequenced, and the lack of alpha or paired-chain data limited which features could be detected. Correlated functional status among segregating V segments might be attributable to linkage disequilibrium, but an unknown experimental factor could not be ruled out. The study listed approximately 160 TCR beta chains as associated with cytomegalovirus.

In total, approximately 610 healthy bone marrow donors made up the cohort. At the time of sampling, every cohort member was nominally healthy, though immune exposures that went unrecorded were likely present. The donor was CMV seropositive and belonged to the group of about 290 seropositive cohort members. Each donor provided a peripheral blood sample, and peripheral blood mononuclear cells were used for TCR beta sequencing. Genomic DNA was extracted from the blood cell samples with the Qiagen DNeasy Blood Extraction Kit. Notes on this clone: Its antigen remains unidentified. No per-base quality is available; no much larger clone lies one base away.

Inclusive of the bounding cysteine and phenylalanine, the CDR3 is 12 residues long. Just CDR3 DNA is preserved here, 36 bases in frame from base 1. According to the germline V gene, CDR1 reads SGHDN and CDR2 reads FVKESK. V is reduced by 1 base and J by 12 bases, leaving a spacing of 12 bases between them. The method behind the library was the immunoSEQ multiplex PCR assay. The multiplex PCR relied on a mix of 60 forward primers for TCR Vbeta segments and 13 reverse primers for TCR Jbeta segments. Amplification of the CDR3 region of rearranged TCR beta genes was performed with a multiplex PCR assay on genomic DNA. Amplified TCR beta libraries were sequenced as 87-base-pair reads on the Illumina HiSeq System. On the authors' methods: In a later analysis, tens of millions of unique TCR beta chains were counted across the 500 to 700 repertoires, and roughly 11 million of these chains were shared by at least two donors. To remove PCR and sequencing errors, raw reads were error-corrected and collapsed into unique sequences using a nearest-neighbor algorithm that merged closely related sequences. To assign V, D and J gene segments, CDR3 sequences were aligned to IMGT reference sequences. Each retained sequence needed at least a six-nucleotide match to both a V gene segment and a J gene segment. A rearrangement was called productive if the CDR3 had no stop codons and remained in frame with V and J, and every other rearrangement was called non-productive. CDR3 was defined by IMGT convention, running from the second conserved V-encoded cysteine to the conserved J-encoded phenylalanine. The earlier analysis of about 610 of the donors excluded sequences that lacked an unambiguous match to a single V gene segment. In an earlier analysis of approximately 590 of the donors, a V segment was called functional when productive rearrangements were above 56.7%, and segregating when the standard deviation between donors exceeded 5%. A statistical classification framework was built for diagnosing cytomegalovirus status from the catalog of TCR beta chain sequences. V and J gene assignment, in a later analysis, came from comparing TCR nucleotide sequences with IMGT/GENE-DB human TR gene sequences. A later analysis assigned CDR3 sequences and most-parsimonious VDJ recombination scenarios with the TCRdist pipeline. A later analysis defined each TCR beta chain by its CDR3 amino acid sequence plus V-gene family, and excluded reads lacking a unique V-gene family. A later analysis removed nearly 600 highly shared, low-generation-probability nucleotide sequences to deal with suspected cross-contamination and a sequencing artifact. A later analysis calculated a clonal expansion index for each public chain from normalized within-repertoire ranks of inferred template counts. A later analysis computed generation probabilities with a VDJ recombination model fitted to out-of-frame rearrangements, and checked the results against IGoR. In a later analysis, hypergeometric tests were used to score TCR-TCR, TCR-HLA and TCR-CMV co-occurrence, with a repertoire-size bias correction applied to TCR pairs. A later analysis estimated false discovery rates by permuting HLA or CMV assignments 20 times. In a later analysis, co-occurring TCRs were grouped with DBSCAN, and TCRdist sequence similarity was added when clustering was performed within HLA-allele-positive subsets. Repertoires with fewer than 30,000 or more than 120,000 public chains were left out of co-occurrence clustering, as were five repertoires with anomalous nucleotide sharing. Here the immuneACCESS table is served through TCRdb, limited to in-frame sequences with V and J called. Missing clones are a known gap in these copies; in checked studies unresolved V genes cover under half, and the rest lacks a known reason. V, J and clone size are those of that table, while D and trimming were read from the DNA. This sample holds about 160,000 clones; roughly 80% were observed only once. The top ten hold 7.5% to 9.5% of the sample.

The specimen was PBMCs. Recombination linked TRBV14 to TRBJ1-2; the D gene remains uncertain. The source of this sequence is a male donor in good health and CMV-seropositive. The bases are TGTGCCAGCAGCCAAGTTGGCCGAGGTGACACCTTC. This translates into CASSQVGRGDTF.